Shown below are 8 T cell receptor beta chains from a single sample sequenced in a study of cytomegalovirus exposure and HLA in healthy donors. The PCR was carried out with 60 Vbeta primers and 13 Jbeta primers. Some clones are missing from TCRdb's copy, which holds only in-frame ones; the method was immunoSEQ multiplex PCR. The table includes roughly 110,000 clones, around 70% detected once. Material: PBMCs. These receptor sequences come from a man aged 25 to 40 in good health and CMV-seropositive.

V usage is TRBV7-9 and J usage is TRBJ2-5; a weak D match, TRBD2 (5 bases). Trimming left V 4 bases short and J 0 bases short, with 12 bases between. The V gene's germline CDR1 is SEHNR and CDR2 FQNEAQ (reference sequence). This CDR3 contains 15 residues. The CDR3 here is CASSYPARDQETQYF. Written as DNA, the CDR3 is TGTGCCAGCAGCTACCCCGCGAGGGACCAAGAGACCCAGTACTTC.

V is TRBV21-1 and J is TRBJ1-2; the table names TRBD1, a call not compared with the DNA. TRBV21-1 is marked as a pseudogene. The CDR3 has 16 amino acids. CDR3 nucleotide sequence: TGTGCCAGCAGCAAAGGTAGCCCCGGGACACCTTATGGCTACACCTTC. The encoded protein is CASSKGSPGTPYGYTF.

The J gene is TRBJ1-1, the V gene TRBV11-2; possibly TRBD1 for D (5 bases). V dropped 1 base and J dropped 3 bases, with 9 bases sitting between them. CDR3 length: 14 residues. Germline values: CDR1 SGHAT, CDR2 FQNNGV. CDR3 sequence (DNA): TGTGCCAGCAGCTTAGGGGGGGAGCACACTGAAGCTTTCTTT. Protein: CASSLGGEHTEAFF.

The chain recombines TRBV7-9 with TRBJ1-6; D may be TRBD1 (6 bases). Looked up from germline, CDR1 is SEHNR and CDR2 is FQNEAQ (reference sequence). V was cut by 5 bases and J by 10 bases, with 15 bases left in between. This CDR3 has 14 residues. This CDR3 is CASSMKQGTSPLHF. In DNA, the CDR3 is TGTGCCAGCAGCATGAAACAGGGAACATCACCCCTCCACTTT.

This sequence joins TRBV29-1 and TRBJ2-5; 11 bases are a match to TRBD2. This CDR3 spans 17 amino acids. CDR1 is SQVTM, CDR2 ANQGSEA, per germline. Trimming cost V 3 bases and J 2 bases; bases outside gene matches: 11. CDR3: CSVDGSGGALRQETQYF. The CDR3 DNA is TGCAGCGTTGACGGTAGCGGGGGGGCCCTACGACAAGAGACCCAGTACTTC.

The sample holds a few counts of this clone. The rearrangement joins TRBV4-3 to TRBJ1-1, with D possibly TRBD1 on 6 matching bases. The V gene lost 0 bases and the J gene lost 7 bases, with 9 bases spanning the gap. The germline gives CDR1 LGHNA, CDR2 YSLEER. The CDR3 extends over 13 amino acids. CDR3 in DNA: TGCGCCAGCAGCCAAGATAGGGGGGGTGAAGCTTTCTTT. Translating it yields CASSQDRGGEAFF.

Concerning this clone: Other DNA sequences of this sample code for an identical CDR3. The V and J genes are TRBV5-1 and TRBJ1-3; D ambiguous. Germline V gene lookup returns CDR1 SGHRS and CDR2 YFSETQ. V was shortened by 0 bases and J by 3 bases, with 7 bases between the two germline ends. The CDR3 contains 14 residues. CDR3 bases: TGCGCCAGCAGCTTGGACAGCCGTGGAAACACCATATATTTT. The encoded protein is CASSLDSRGNTIYF.

The chain uses TRBV10-3 and TRBJ2-2, with a tentative D call TRBD1 (6 bases). V was cut by 0 bases and J by 5 bases, with 13 bases left in between. CDR1 ENHRY and CDR2 SYGVKD come from the germline V gene. CDR3 length: 16 amino acids. CDR3 coding DNA: TGTGCCATCAGTGAGTCTGACCACAGGGAAACCGGGGAGCTGTTTTTT. The encoded protein is CAISESDHRETGELFF.